A selection of T cell receptor beta chains follows, all from one sample in a study of T-cell memory formation after mild COVID-19. TCRdb analysed the 5' RACE reads with MiXCR anew, one entry per CDR3 protein. This sample carries tens of thousands of distinct CDR3 sequences, approximately 15% of them seen once, and the ten largest clones take roughly a third. Material for sequencing was PBMCs or a T cell subset sorted from them (not recorded which). The source of these receptors is an adult woman who had mild COVID-19 (a few samples of this study predate the infection). Cell type and time point are not known. CDR3s include the opening cysteine and the closing phenylalanine or tryptophan. The D gene is left open where the match is weak. Size values are once, few and many counts, or a class for expanded clones, and some rows have none.

V gene	clone size	J gene	D gene	CDR3 protein	CDR3 DNA
TRBV11-2	NA	TRBJ2-1	TRBD2	CASRLAGSSYNEQFF	TGTGCCAGCAGACTAGCGGGGAGCTCCTACAATGAGCAGTTCTTC
TRBV20-1	many	TRBJ2-7	NA	CSALGPRTYEQYF	TGCAGTGCCCTCGGGCCCCGGACCTACGAGCAGTACTTC
TRBV4-3	NA	TRBJ2-7	TRBD2	CASSQLAANYEQYF	TGCGCCAGCAGCCAGCTAGCGGCTAACTACGAGCAGTACTTC
TRBV24-1	many	TRBJ2-7	TRBD1	CATSEGRGYEQYF	TGTGCCACCAGTGAGGGCAGGGGGTACGAGCAGTACTTC
TRBV5-1	many	TRBJ2-1	NA	CASSSHPYNEQFF	TGCGCCAGCAGCTCTCACCCTTACAATGAGCAGTTCTTC
TRBV27	NA	TRBJ1-1	TRBD1	CASSFEQGAYEAFF	TGTGCCAGCAGTTTTGAACAGGGGGCGTATGAAGCTTTCTTT
TRBV20-1	NA	TRBJ2-1	NA	CSARDFTYNEQFF	TGCAGTGCTAGGGACTTCACCTACAATGAGCAGTTCTTC
TRBV4-3	few	TRBJ2-7	NA	CASSQGRQGPYEQYF	TGCGCCAGCAGCCAAGGGAGGCAGGGTCCCTACGAGCAGTACTTC
TRBV29-1	NA	TRBJ2-3	TRBD2	CSVEDLLAGDTDTQYF	TGCAGCGTTGAAGATCTTCTAGCGGGGGACACAGATACGCAGTATTTT
TRBV11-2	NA	TRBJ1-1	NA	CASSLVEAGTEACF	TGTGCCAGCAGCTTAGTTGAAGCGGGGACTGAAGCTTGCTTT
TRBV7-9	many	TRBJ1-2	NA	CASSALPLTDNYGYTF	TGTGCCAGCAGCGCTCTCCCCCTGACAGACAACTATGGCTACACCTTC
TRBV28	NA	TRBJ1-2	TRBD1	CASSLSLWDSSF	TGTGCCAGCAGTTTATCTTTGTGGGACAGCTCATTC
TRBV12-3/TRBV12-4	NA	TRBJ2-4	NA	CASSLGRIEIQYF	TGTGCCAGCAGTCTGGGACGGATAGAAATTCAGTACTTC
TRBV6-1	NA	TRBJ2-1	TRBD2	CASRPGTSGGGYEQFF	TGTGCCAGCAGGCCCGGGACTAGCGGGGGGGGCTATGAGCAGTTCTTC
TRBV27	few	TRBJ2-1	TRBD1	CASSFGQGANEQFF	TGTGCCAGCAGTTTTGGACAGGGGGCTAATGAGCAGTTCTTC
TRBV5-5	few	TRBJ2-3	NA	CASSLFADTQYF	TGTGCCAGCAGCTTGTTTGCGGATACGCAGTATTTT
TRBV29-1	NA	TRBJ2-5	TRBD1	CSVDWTGQETQYF	TGCAGCGTGGACTGGACAGGGCAAGAGACCCAGTACTTC
TRBV25-1	few	TRBJ2-3	TRBD2	CASSEIRTSPTDTQYF	TGTGCCAGCAGTGAAATACGGACTAGTCCCACAGATACGCAGTATTTT
TRBV19	few	TRBJ2-7	NA	CATRPPSSYEQYF	TGTGCCACCCGACCGCCCAGCTCCTACGAGCAGTACTTC
TRBV30	few	TRBJ2-5	TRBD2	CAWEGLADQETQYF	TGTGCCTGGGAGGGACTAGCGGATCAAGAGACCCAGTACTTC
TRBV10-2	many	TRBJ1-1	NA	CASSETATEAFF	TGCGCCAGCAGTGAGACAGCAACTGAAGCTTTCTTT
TRBV7-3	NA	TRBJ2-5	NA	CASSTRDIQETQYF	TGTGCCAGCAGCACCCGGGACATCCAAGAGACCCAGTACTTC
TRBV7-6	NA	TRBJ2-5	NA	CASSLGEFETQYF	TGTGCCAGCAGCTTAGGGGAGTTTGAGACCCAGTACTTC
TRBV12-3/TRBV12-4	many	TRBJ2-1	TRBD1	CASSVRDRGGNEQFF	TGTGCCAGCAGTGTCCGGGACAGGGGAGGGAATGAGCAGTTCTTC
TRBV7-9	few	TRBJ2-1	TRBD1	CASSHRDRAYNEQFF	TGTGCCAGCAGCCACCGGGACAGGGCCTACAATGAGCAGTTCTTC
TRBV7-6	few	TRBJ2-5	TRBD1	CASSFFGTEETQYF	TGTGCCAGCAGCTTCTTCGGGACAGAAGAGACCCAGTACTTC
TRBV4-1	NA	TRBJ1-3	NA	CASSQDRAEWGNTIYF	TGCGCCAGCAGCCAAGATAGGGCAGAATGGGGAAACACCATATATTTT
TRBV4-1	few	TRBJ1-2	NA	CASSHSQPGKLYGYTF	TGCGCCAGCAGCCATAGTCAACCAGGAAAGTTGTACGGCTACACCTTC
TRBV6-5	NA	TRBJ1-2	TRBD1	CASSMDRGGYGYTF	TGTGCCAGCAGTATGGACAGGGGAGGCTATGGCTACACCTTC
TRBV7-9	few	TRBJ2-1	TRBD2	CASSQAGGASYNEQFF	TGTGCCAGCAGCCAAGCGGGGGGAGCCTCCTACAATGAGCAGTTCTTC
TRBV7-7	few	TRBJ2-1	TRBD2	CASSPGWGGDNEQFF	TGTGCTAGCAGCCCCGGATGGGGGGGAGACAATGAGCAGTTCTTC
TRBV20-1	few	TRBJ1-6	NA	CSARDRGAWDSPLHF	TGCAGTGCTAGAGATCGGGGGGCATGGGATTCACCCCTCCACTTT
TRBV29-1	few	TRBJ2-7	TRBD1	CSVWTGGSYEQYF	TGCAGCGTCTGGACAGGGGGCTCCTACGAGCAGTACTTC
TRBV4-2	few	TRBJ2-7	TRBD2	CASSRTSGKTYEQYF	TGTGCCAGCAGCCGGACTAGCGGGAAGACCTACGAGCAGTACTTC
TRBV4-3	NA	TRBJ2-7	TRBD2	CASSHALAGVYEQYF	TGCGCCAGCAGCCACGCACTAGCGGGAGTTTACGAGCAGTACTTC
TRBV15	few	TRBJ1-1	NA	CATSRREMNTEAFF	TGTGCCACCAGCAGACGAGAAATGAACACTGAAGCTTTCTTT
TRBV13	few	TRBJ1-5	NA	CASSLGASENLHF	TGTGCCAGCAGCCTGGGAGCCTCGGAGAATCTGCATTTT
TRBV5-4	many	TRBJ2-1	TRBD2	CASSLGLAGTYEQFF	TGTGCCAGCAGCTTAGGACTAGCGGGAACGTATGAGCAGTTCTTC
TRBV30	NA	TRBJ2-1	NA	CAWRRIDSYNEQFF	TGTGCCTGGAGAAGGATAGATTCCTACAATGAGCAGTTCTTC
TRBV24-1	few	TRBJ2-1	TRBD2	CATSGLAGEQFF	TGTGCCACCAGTGGACTAGCGGGAGAGCAGTTCTTC
TRBV15	NA	TRBJ2-3	TRBD1	CATSREDTGQGNYWADTQYF	TGTGCCACCAGCAGAGAAGATACGGGACAGGGGAATTATTGGGCAGATACGCAGTATTTT
TRBV3-1	NA	TRBJ2-2	TRBD1	CASSQGGGQPLTGELFF	TGTGCCAGCAGCCAAGGAGGGGGACAGCCCCTCACCGGGGAGCTGTTTTTT
TRBV4-1	few	TRBJ1-1	NA	CASSQAQGYLGNTEAFF	TGCGCCAGCAGCCAAGCTCAGGGGTATTTGGGGAACACTGAAGCTTTCTTT
TRBV7-9	NA	TRBJ2-5	NA	CASSLLGQETQYF	TGTGCCAGCAGCTTATTGGGCCAAGAGACCCAGTACTTC
TRBV5-1	NA	TRBJ2-1	TRBD2	CASGLAGVGNEQFF	TGCGCCAGCGGACTAGCGGGAGTAGGTAATGAGCAGTTCTTC
TRBV5-1	NA	TRBJ2-1	TRBD1	CASSPGQALYNEQFF	TGCGCCAGCAGCCCGGGACAGGCCCTCTACAATGAGCAGTTCTTC
TRBV20-1	NA	TRBJ2-7	NA	CSAKTASYEQYF	TGCAGTGCGAAGACAGCATCCTACGAGCAGTACTTC
TRBV9	many	TRBJ2-7	TRBD1	CASSPRDRVVYEQYF	TGTGCCAGCAGCCCCAGGGACAGGGTGGTATACGAGCAGTACTTC
TRBV5-5	few	TRBJ2-1	NA	CASSIDIFNEQFF	TGTGCCAGCAGCATCGACATATTCAATGAGCAGTTCTTC
TRBV6-5	NA	TRBJ1-2	NA	CASSYYPSDDYGYTF	TGTGCCAGCAGTTACTATCCTTCGGACGACTATGGCTACACCTTC